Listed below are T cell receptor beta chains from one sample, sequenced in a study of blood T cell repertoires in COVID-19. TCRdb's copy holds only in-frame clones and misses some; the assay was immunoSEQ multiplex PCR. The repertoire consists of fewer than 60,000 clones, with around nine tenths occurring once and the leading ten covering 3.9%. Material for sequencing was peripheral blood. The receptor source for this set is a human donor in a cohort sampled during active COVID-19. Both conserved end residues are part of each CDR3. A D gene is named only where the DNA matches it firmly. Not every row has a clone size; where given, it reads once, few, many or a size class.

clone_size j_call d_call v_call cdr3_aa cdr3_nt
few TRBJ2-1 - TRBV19 CAGWTGNWRPSEQFF TGTGCCGGATGGACGGGGAATTGGAGGCCCTCGGAGCAGTTCTTC
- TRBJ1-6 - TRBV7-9 CASSRDGNSPLHF TGTGCCAGCAGCCGCGACGGGAATTCACCCCTCCACTTT
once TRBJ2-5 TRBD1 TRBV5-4 CASSLRGRGPETQYF TGTGCCAGCAGCTTGCGGGGCAGGGGGCCAGAGACCCAGTACTTC
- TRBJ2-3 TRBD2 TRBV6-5 CASSPGLTWTDTQYF TGTGCCAGCAGCCCGGGACTAACGTGGACAGATACGCAGTATTTT
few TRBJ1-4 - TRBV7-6 CASSPRGGSTNEKLFF TGTGCCAGCAGCCCCAGGGGTGGGTCAACTAATGAAAAACTGTTTTTT
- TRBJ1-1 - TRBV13 CASGMGGLNTEAFF TGTGCCAGCGGGATGGGGGGGCTGAACACTGAAGCTTTCTTT
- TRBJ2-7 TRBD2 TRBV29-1 CSAWLAGKEQYF TGCAGCGCCTGGCTAGCGGGTAAAGAGCAGTACTTC
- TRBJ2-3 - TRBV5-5 CASRYGRPGADTQYF TGTGCCAGCAGATACGGACGCCCGGGGGCAGATACGCAGTATTTT
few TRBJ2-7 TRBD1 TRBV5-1 CASSPWTGTYEQYF TGCGCCAGCAGCCCCTGGACAGGGACCTACGAGCAGTACTTC
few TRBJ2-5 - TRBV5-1 CASSPGHAEETQYF TGCGCCAGCAGCCCGGGACACGCCGAAGAGACCCAGTACTTC
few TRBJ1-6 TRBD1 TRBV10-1 CASSYDRGSPLHF TGCGCCAGCAGTTACGACAGGGGTTCACCCCTCCACTTT
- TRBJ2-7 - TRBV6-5 CASSYFPGGSYEQYF TGTGCCAGCAGTTACTTCCCCGGAGGTTCCTACGAGCAGTACTTC
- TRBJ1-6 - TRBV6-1 CASSEGAAGSNSPLHF TGTGCCAGCAGTGAGGGTGCGGCAGGGTCTAATTCACCCCTCCACTTT
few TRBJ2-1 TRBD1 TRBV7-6 CASSLTGGFDEQFF TGTGCCAGCAGCCTGACAGGGGGTTTCGATGAGCAGTTCTTC
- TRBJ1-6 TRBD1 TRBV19 CASSIVSGGANSPLHF TGTGCCAGTAGTATAGTTTCAGGGGGCGCGAATTCACCCCTCCACTTT
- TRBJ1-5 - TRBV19 CASGHRWGNQPQHF TGTGCCAGTGGACATCGGTGGGGCAATCAGCCCCAGCATTTT
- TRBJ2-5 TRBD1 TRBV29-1 CSGSGGRETQYF TGCAGCGGCTCAGGGGGCAGGGAGACCCAGTACTTC
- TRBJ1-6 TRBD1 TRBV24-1 CATSAGQGANSPLHF TGTGCCACCAGCGCTGGACAGGGTGCTAATTCACCCCTCCACTTT
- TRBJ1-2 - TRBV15 CATSRVRHETNYGYTF TGTGCCACCAGCAGAGTTCGACACGAAACTAACTATGGCTACACCTTC
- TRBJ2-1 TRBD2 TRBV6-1 CASSALAGGPRNEQFF TGTGCCAGCAGTGCTCTAGCGGGAGGGCCGAGGAATGAGCAGTTCTTC
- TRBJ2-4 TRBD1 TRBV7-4 CASSLGQGLAKNIQYF TGTGCCAGCAGCCTAGGACAGGGGCTAGCCAAAAACATTCAGTACTTC
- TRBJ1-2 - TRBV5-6 CATYSGNRESNYGYTF TGTGCCACCTACTCGGGCAACAGGGAATCTAACTATGGCTACACCTTC